The 20 T cell receptor beta chains below all came from one sample that was sequenced in a study of T cell responses to AZD1222 COVID-19 vaccine. Profiled with immunoSEQ multiplex PCR; TCRdb holds only in-frame clones, not every one. This sample has some 120,000 clones, with about 90% found just once. The sequenced sample was peripheral blood, obtained on day 0 of AZD1222 vaccination. These receptors all come from an adult in good health.

The chain carries TRBV7-9 and TRBJ1-6; D is ambiguous. V lost 5 bases and J lost 8, with 10 bases in between. Germline loops: CDR1 SEHNR, CDR2 FQNEAQ (reference sequence). The CDR3 is made up of 13 amino acids. The CDR3 DNA is TGTGCCAGCAGCCCGCGCCTGGATTCACCCCTCCACTTT. Its translation: CASSPRLDSPLHF. Together with reference TRBV7-9 and TRBJ1-6, the CDR3 gives the full variable domain: DTGVSQNPRHKITKRGQNVTFRCDPISEHNRLYWYRQTLGQGPEFLTYFQNEAQLEKSRLLSDRFSAERPKGSFSTLEIQRTEQGDSAMYLCASSPRLDSPLHFGNGTRLTVT.

The rearrangement uses TRBV13 and TRBJ1-6, with D possibly being TRBD1 (5 bases). Trimming removed 6 bases at V and 6 bases at J, with 15 bases between. From germline, CDR1 is PRHDT and CDR2 FYEKMQ (reference sequence). The CDR3 sequence is 15 residues long. This CDR3 reads CASSSGPGSNSPLHF. The CDR3 coding sequence is TGTGCCAGCAGTTCAGGGCCCGGCTCTAATTCACCCCTCCACTTT.

This clone was counted a single time. The chain uses TRBV5-1 and TRBJ2-2; 7 bases are shared with TRBD2. The CDR3 is 14 residues long. CDR1 and CDR2 (germline): SGHRS, YFSETQ. V lost 8 bases to trimming and J lost 0 bases; unmatched junction nucleotides: 4. The CDR3 loop reads CASRAGANTGELFF. The CDR3 DNA reads TGCGCCAGTCGTGCGGGAGCGAACACCGGGGAGCTGTTTTTT.

The chain combines TRBV7-7 with TRBJ2-2; 10 bases map to TRBD2. This CDR3 has 16 residues. Unmatched junction bases numbered 2, after V lost 2 bases and J lost 2 bases. Germline values: CDR1 SSHAT, CDR2 FNYEAQ (reference sequence). The CDR3 sequence is CASSLLAGANTGELFF. The CDR3, as DNA: TGTGCCAGCAGCTTACTAGCGGGAGCCAACACCGGGGAGCTGTTTTTT.

The chain has TRBV5-6 and TRBJ1-3, with D maybe TRBD1 (5 bases). Germline V lookup: CDR1 SGHDT, CDR2 YYEEEE. The V and J ends lost 7 bases and 4 bases respectively, with 18 bases between them. This CDR3 region has 15 residues. CDR3 sequence: CASAPDPGTGNTIYF. The CDR3 DNA reads TGTGCCAGCGCACCCGACCCGGGGACGGGAAACACCATATATTTT. The full variable domain, its missing parts supplied by reference TRBV5-6 and TRBJ1-3, is DAGVTQSPTHLIKTRGQQVTLRCSPKSGHDTVSWYQQALGQGPQFIFQYYEEEERQRGNFPDRFSGHQFPNYSSELNVNALLLGDSALYLCASAPDPGTGNTIYFGEGSWLTVV.

The rearrangement links TRBV7-9 to TRBJ1-2, with D unresolved. V shed 2 bases and J shed 5 bases, with 9 bases lying between them. The CDR3 loop spans 13 amino acids. Germline lookup yields CDR1 SEHNR and CDR2 FQNEAQ (reference sequence). As DNA, the CDR3 is TGTGCCAGCAGCTTATCGGTGGTGTATGGCTACACCTTC. It encodes CASSLSVVYGYTF.

In this sample, this clone turned up once. V and J are TRBV19 and TRBJ2-7; tentative D call: TRBD1 (6 bases). V was pared by 3 bases and J by 4 bases, with 10 bases between. The CDR3 spans 13 residues. Germline V gene sequence: CDR1 LNHDA, CDR2 SQIVND (reference sequence). As DNA, the CDR3 is TGTGCCAGTAGTATGGGCGGACAGTACGAGCAGTACTTC. It encodes CASSMGGQYEQYF.

The chain carries TRBV10-3 and TRBJ1-1, with a weak D call TRBD1 (5 bases). V shed 8 bases and J shed 3 bases, with 7 bases lying between them. Germline V gene sequence: CDR1 ENHRY, CDR2 SYGVKD. The CDR3 runs to 11 residues. This chain's CDR3 is CAIRGDTEAFF. The CDR3 nucleotides are TGTGCCATCCGGGGGGACACTGAAGCTTTCTTT.

This clone has a single count. The rearrangement uses TRBV12-3 or TRBV12-4 and TRBJ1-2; D uncertain. The CDR3 extends over 13 amino acids. The V gene lost 3 bases and the J gene lost 8 bases, with 13 bases spanning the gap. The CDR3 nucleotides are TGTGCCAGCAGTTTCCGAACCGGGTGGGGCTACACCTTC. Its translation is CASSFRTGWGYTF.

This clone has a single count. The chain couples TRBV18 to TRBJ2-7, with 8 bases that match TRBD2. V lost 4 bases, J lost 2 bases, and 10 bases stayed unmatched. CDR3 length equals 16 residues. Looked up from germline, CDR1 is KGHSH and CDR2 is LQKENI. Here the CDR3 reads CASSLKGLAGPYEQYF. The CDR3 nucleotides are TGTGCCAGCTCACTCAAAGGCCTAGCGGGCCCCTACGAGCAGTACTTC. Variable domain in full (rest from reference TRBV18 and TRBJ2-7): NAGVMQNPRHLVRRRGQEARLRCSPMKGHSHVYWYRQLPEEGLKFMVYLQKENIIDESGMPKERFSAEFPKEGPSILRIQQVVRGDSAAYFCASSLKGLAGPYEQYFGPGTRLTVT.

The CDR3 region has the DNA TGTGCCAGCAGCGTAGGGCAGGGGCGCTCCTACGAGCAGTACTTC. Protein product: CASSVGQGRSYEQYF. The chain recombines TRBV9 with TRBJ2-7; TRBD1 is a possible D gene (6 bases). V was pared by 0 bases and J by 0 bases, with 10 bases between. Germline CDR1 and CDR2: SGDLS and YYNGEE. The CDR3 covers 15 residues.

DNA for the CDR3: TGTGCCAGCAGCAAAGCTACTAGCGGGAGGAACAATGAGCAGTTCTTC. This translates into CASSKATSGRNNEQFF. The chain couples TRBV6-2 or TRBV6-3 to TRBJ2-1; 12 bases map to TRBD2. CDR1 and CDR2 (germline): MNHEY, SVGEGT. The CDR3 is 16 amino acids. V lost 6 bases, J lost 5 bases, and 8 bases stayed unmatched.

The chain employs TRBV29-1 and TRBJ1-4, with TRBD1 matching over 7 bases. Germline V gene data show CDR1 as SQVTM and CDR2 as ANQGSEA. The CDR3 has 13 amino acids. J gave up 7 bases and V 4 bases, and 6 bases lay outside the gene matches. The CDR3 DNA sequence: TGCAGCGTTGGAGGGGGCGCCGGTGAAAAACTGTTTTTT. Its translation: CSVGGGAGEKLFF.

This chain connects TRBV24-1 to TRBJ2-1, with 9 bases fitting TRBD1. CDR1 and CDR2 from the germline V gene are KGHDR and SFDVKD. CDR3 length: 17 residues. J was trimmed by 12 bases and V by 1 base; bases with no gene match: 15. CDR3 sequence (DNA): TGTGCCACCAGTGATTTCGGATCGGGACAGGGCCTTAGGGGGCAGTTCTTC. This codes for CATSDFGSGQGLRGQFF.

V gene TRBV19 combines with J gene TRBJ2-7; 10 nucleotides match TRBD1. The CDR3 has 17 residues. Germline V gene sequence: CDR1 LNHDA, CDR2 SQIVND (reference sequence). Trimming took 0 bases from V and 7 from J; bases not matched to a gene: 12. As DNA, the CDR3 is TGTGCCAGTAGTATAGATTTCCGGGACAGGGGAATGGGTGAGCAGTACTTC. Its translation: CASSIDFRDRGMGEQYF. Combining the CDR3 with reference TRBV19 and TRBJ2-7 gives the whole variable domain DGGITQSPKYLFRKEGQNVTLSCEQNLNHDAMYWYRQDPGQGLRLIYYSQIVNDFQKGDIAEGYSVSREKKESFPLTVTSAQKNPTAFYLCASSIDFRDRGMGEQYFGPGTRLTVT.

The CDR3 DNA sequence: TGTGCCAGCAGCGCCGGACAGGGGAGGGAAGCTTTCTTT. It yields the protein CASSAGQGREAFF. V is TRBV9 and J is TRBJ1-1, with 9 nucleotides matching TRBD1. The V gene end was trimmed by 3 bases and the J gene end by 8 bases; junction bases not matched to a gene: 5. Per the germline V gene, CDR1 is SGDLS and CDR2 is YYNGEE. This CDR3 has 13 amino acids.

The chain employs TRBV3-1 (or the pseudogene TRBV3-2) and TRBJ1-6; D is undetermined. This CDR3 contains 16 residues. Germline V CDR1 and CDR2: LGHDT, YNNKEL (reference sequence). Trimming removed 4 bases from V and 0 bases from J, with 10 bases in between. CDR3 DNA sequence: TGTGCCAGCAGCCCGGATTCGGGCTCCTATAATTCACCCCTCCACTTT. Translating gives CASSPDSGSYNSPLHF.

As concerns this clone: An end of the junction does not agree with germline; a read error may underlie this. The chain uses TRBV10-3 and TRBJ2-7, with TRBD2 matching over 8 bases. The germline V gene has CDR1 ENHRY and CDR2 SYGVKD. The CDR3 runs 13 residues. Here the CDR3 DNA reads TGTGCCATCAGCGGGACTATAGCGGGACGAATTGCCTTC. Translation: CAISGTIAGRIAF.

The V call is TRBV7-6, the J call TRBJ1-5; TRBD1 matches 9 bases. Germline V gives CDR1 SGHVS, CDR2 FNYEAQ. V shed 5 bases, J shed 1 base, and the junction held 3 bases outside the gene matches. CDR3 length equals 15 residues. The DNA for the CDR3 is TGTGCCAGCAGCAGAGGGACAGGGAGCAATCAGCCCCAGCATTTT. Translating it yields CASSRGTGSNQPQHF.

The chain combines TRBV6-2 or TRBV6-3 with TRBJ2-7; TRBD2 agrees at 9 bases. The CDR3 sequence is 16 residues long. V shed 0 bases, J shed 6 bases, and the junction held 9 bases outside the gene matches. In germline, CDR1 is MNHEY, CDR2 SVGEGT. The CDR3: CASSYSSLAGLVEQYF. CDR3 DNA: TGTGCCAGCAGTTACTCGTCCCTAGCGGGACTCGTCGAGCAGTACTTC.